A selection of T cell receptor beta chains follows, all from one sample in a study of T cell responses to AZD1222 COVID-19 vaccine. The table came from immunoSEQ multiplex PCR; TCRdb's copy has only in-frame clones and leaves some out. The data hold over 110,000 clones, with roughly 88% observed a single time. Sequencing used peripheral blood, obtained 28 days after the second AZD1222 dose. The receptors shown here come from an adult who received the AZD1222 COVID-19 vaccine. Each CDR3 is given with its conserved first and last residue. The D gene is left open where the match is weak. A clone size is listed for some rows: how often the clone was seen (once, few, many), or a class if it is expanded.

14,NA,TRBJ1-2,NA,TRBV6-5,CASWMSGTSVNYTF,TGTGCCAGCTGGATGTCCGGGACATCGGTCAACTACACCTTC
14,NA,TRBJ1-1,NA,TRBV7-2,CASSLRGMNTEAFF,TGTGCCAGCAGCTTACGGGGGATGAACACTGAAGCTTTCTTT
11,once,TRBJ1-2,TRBD1,TRBV3-1/TRBV3-2,CASSTGGGYTF,TGTGCCAGCAGTACAGGGGGAGGCTACACCTTC
12,once,TRBJ2-3,NA,TRBV6-6,CASDRGADTQYF,TGTGCCAGCGACCGGGGGGCGGATACGCAGTATTTT
13,NA,TRBJ1-1,TRBD1,TRBV7-8,CASRPYRGREAFF,TGTGCCAGCAGACCATACAGGGGAAGGGAAGCTTTCTTT
14,NA,TRBJ2-5,NA,TRBV6-1,CASSELGGPGTQYF,TGTGCCAGCAGTGAACTCGGGGGCCCAGGGACCCAGTACTTC
15,NA,TRBJ1-1,NA,TRBV18,CASSPRGYEITEAFF,TGTGCCAGCTCACCCCGGGGATATGAGATCACTGAAGCTTTCTTT
13,NA,TRBJ1-5,NA,TRBV28,CASMSGRYQPQHF,TGTGCCAGCATGTCAGGGCGGTATCAGCCCCAGCATTTT
15,NA,TRBJ1-2,NA,TRBV7-9,CASTALGRRNYGYTF,TGTGCCAGCACAGCTTTAGGACGCAGGAACTATGGCTACACCTTC
12,NA,TRBJ2-3,NA,TRBV3-1/TRBV3-2,CASSRGTDTQYF,TGTGCCAGCAGCCGTGGAACAGATACGCAGTATTTT
13,NA,TRBJ2-6,NA,TRBV5-1,CASSEPGANVLTF,TGCGCCAGCAGCGAACCTGGGGCCAACGTCCTGACTTTC
16,NA,TRBJ1-6,TRBD1,TRBV4-1,CASSHLPGTANSPLHF,TGCGCCAGCAGCCACCTCCCCGGGACAGCAAATTCACCCCTCCACTTT
21,NA,TRBJ2-3,TRBD2,TRBV6-2/TRBV6-3,CASSYTSGRAGLRINYATQYF,TGTGCCAGCAGTTACACTAGCGGGAGGGCCGGGCTCAGGATTAATTACGCTACGCAGTATTTT
14,few,TRBJ2-3,TRBD2,TRBV18,CASSPGGGVDTQYF,TGTGCCAGCTCACCAGGCGGGGGAGTTGATACGCAGTATTTT
17,once,TRBJ1-5,TRBD1,TRBV7-2,CASSGLGTAYSNQPQHF,TGTGCCAGCAGCGGGCTCGGGACAGCTTATAGCAATCAGCCCCAGCATTTT
15,NA,TRBJ1-1,TRBD1,TRBV5-3,CARSLPRTGNTEAFF,TGTGCCAGAAGCTTACCACGGACAGGGAACACTGAAGCTTTCTTT
14,NA,TRBJ1-2,NA,TRBV14,CASSQYDRLYGYTF,TGTGCCAGCAGCCAATATGACAGACTCTATGGCTACACCTTC
15,NA,TRBJ2-7,TRBD2,TRBV9,CASSVLAGSSYEQYF,TGTGCCAGCAGCGTATTAGCGGGAAGCTCCTACGAGCAGTACTTC
15,NA,TRBJ2-7,TRBD2,TRBV9,CASSVGTSGIGEQYF,TGTGCCAGCAGCGTAGGGACTAGCGGGATTGGCGAGCAGTACTTC
17,NA,TRBJ2-1,TRBD2,TRBV7-3,CASSLGRGPPLGNEQFF,TGTGCCAGCAGCTTAGGGAGGGGACCCCCTCTGGGCAATGAGCAGTTCTTC